This TCR beta chain was found in a study of cytomegalovirus exposure and HLA in healthy donors listed by TCRdb under 2017. Regarding the complete study: In an earlier analysis of fewer than 750 of the donors, 276 Gb of sequence data and 117 million unique TCR beta sequences from about 179 million T cells were reported. A separate validation cohort of about 110 different subjects was used in addition to the roughly 620-subject first cohort. The study combined high-throughput TCR immunosequencing, statistical association of individual TCRs with disease status, and machine learning to predict cytomegalovirus infection status. HLA typing included class I and class II loci at four-digit resolution. The later analysis used no new phenotypic data to find candidate immune exposures, relying instead on TCR beta sequences and their occurrence across donors. In a later analysis, previously published TCR beta repertoires from fewer than 750 donors were re-analyzed and high-resolution HLA genotyping was added so that TCR occurrence patterns could be studied. The study aimed to test whether signatures of past pathogen exposure could be identified by cataloging public T cell receptors. Among the approximately 400 genotyped donors, about 85% belonged to the genetic ancestry cluster associated with self-reported Caucasian donors. Genome-wide SNP genotypes for about 65% of the roughly 700 donors were used in a later genetic analysis, which treated that subset as a discovery cohort. Roughly 310 gigabases of sequencing data and 78 million or so unique TCR sequences were included in an early release covering 500 to 750 HLA-typed donors. The study used immunosequencing to profile the T cell repertoires of 670 or so subjects and linked those repertoires to cytomegalovirus serostatus. Typing coverage varied by locus: 629-630 donors for A, B, C, DRB1 and DQB1; some 520 for DQA1; nearly 610 for DPA1; around 490 for DPB1. Because of strong linkage in the cohort, roughly five DR-DQ haplotypes were treated as single units for association and clustering. An earlier analysis of some 600 of the donors applied high-throughput TCR beta sequencing to assess whether each TCR beta V gene segment acted as functional or pseudogenic. Donor age, sex, ethnicity and CMV serostatus were collected together with the repertoire data. On average, 235,054 unique TCR beta nucleotide sequences were sequenced per donor among several hundred genotyped donors of the cohort, with about 17% of those sequences being non-productive. All discovery cohort repertoires had been generated using a single sequencing platform.

The cohort consisted of 600 to 750 healthy bone marrow donors. All cohort members were sampled while nominally healthy, although unrecorded immune exposures were likely present. The donor tested CMV seronegative and was one of the 352 seronegative cohort members. A peripheral blood sample was collected from each donor, and TCR beta sequencing was performed on peripheral blood mononuclear cells. The Qiagen DNeasy Blood Extraction Kit was used to extract genomic DNA from the blood cell samples. Library preparation was by the immunoSEQ multiplex PCR assay. For the multiplex PCR, a mixture combining 60 forward primers for TCR Vbeta segments and 13 reverse primers for TCR Jbeta segments was used. Amplification of the CDR3 region of rearranged TCR beta genes was performed with a multiplex PCR assay on genomic DNA. On the Illumina HiSeq System, the amplified TCR beta libraries were sequenced as 87-base-pair reads. Per the source publication's procedure: In a later analysis, tens of millions of unique TCR beta chains were counted across the roughly 700 repertoires, and approximately 9.9 million of these chains were shared by at least two donors. A nearest-neighbor algorithm error-corrected the raw reads and collapsed the reads into unique sequences, merging closely related sequences to remove PCR and sequencing errors. To assign V, D and J gene segments, CDR3 sequences were aligned to IMGT reference sequences. For a sequence to be retained, a match of at least six nucleotides was required to both a V gene segment and a J gene segment. Rearrangements were called productive when the CDR3 lacked stop codons and stayed in frame with V and J; all others were non-productive. Following IMGT convention, CDR3 was defined as the stretch from the second conserved V-encoded cysteine up to the conserved J-encoded phenylalanine. The earlier analysis of 500 to 650 of the donors excluded any sequence lacking an unambiguous match to a single V gene segment. An earlier analysis of fewer than 750 of the donors called V segments functional above 56.7% productive rearrangements and segregating when the between-donor standard deviation exceeded 5%. A statistical classification framework was built to diagnose cytomegalovirus status from the catalog of TCR beta chain sequences. In a later analysis, V and J genes were assigned by comparing TCR nucleotide sequences against IMGT/GENE-DB human TR gene sequences. In a later analysis, CDR3 sequences and most-parsimonious VDJ recombination scenarios were assigned using the TCRdist pipeline. In a later analysis, every TCR beta chain was defined by the combination of its CDR3 amino acid sequence and its V-gene family, and reads without a unique V-gene family were dropped. To address suspected cross-contamination and a sequencing artifact, a later analysis removed several hundred highly shared, low-generation-probability nucleotide sequences. In a later analysis, a clonal expansion index was calculated for each public chain from normalized within-repertoire ranks of inferred template counts. In a later analysis, generation probabilities were computed using a VDJ recombination model fitted to out-of-frame rearrangements, and the results were checked against IGoR. In a later analysis, TCR-TCR, TCR-HLA and TCR-CMV co-occurrence was scored with hypergeometric tests, and a repertoire-size bias correction was applied to TCR pairs. In a later analysis, false discovery rates were estimated by permuting HLA or CMV assignments 20 times. In a later analysis, co-occurring TCRs were grouped using DBSCAN, with TCRdist sequence similarity added in when clustering inside HLA-allele-positive subsets. For co-occurrence clustering, repertoires with fewer than 30,000 or more than 120,000 public chains were excluded, along with about five repertoires with anomalous nucleotide sharing. What TCRdb holds here is the immuneACCESS table cut down to in-frame rearrangements. Part of the clones is not present; checked against another copy, under half of the missing clones reflect an unresolved V gene, and the others are unexplained. Clone size and V and J calls were adopted from that table, with D and trimming inferred from the DNA. Present in this sample are around 110,000 clones, 70% to 80% of which were seen just once. Approximately 2.4% of the sample rests with the top ten.

Overall study results and their limits: The authors suggested that the approach could potentially be extended to other disease states and immunological phenotypes. A cluster of highly shared sequence variants was judged likely to represent a technical artifact of the sequencing pipeline. According to a later analysis, TCR association rates differed among HLA loci, with DRB1 alleles showing the most associated TCRs and HLA-C alleles showing the fewest. When HLA alleles, especially DR and DQ, strongly co-occurred, attributing TCR associations to individual alleles was difficult. Three of the identified cytomegalovirus-associated TCR beta chains were confirmed in vitro to be specific for cytomegalovirus antigens. Correlated functional status among segregating V segments might reflect linkage disequilibrium, but an unknown experimental factor could not be ruled out. Because HLA typing was missing for some donors at each locus, association tests included only the typed subset. Because counts were too low, roughly 18 rarely observed V segments, including chromosome 9 orphons, were left out of the earlier analysis of roughly 600 of the donors. The cohort was sequenced for TCR beta chains only, and without alpha or paired-chain data the features that could be detected were limited. In an earlier analysis of some 640 of the donors, most TCR beta V segments were observed in productive rearrangements about 90% or about 30% of the time, broadly matching IMGT annotations. Most TCR sequences were seen in very few donors, while some public TCRs were found in many individuals. A further reported finding was that TCR beta sequences accurately predicted the HLA-A and HLA-B alleles for most subjects in the first cohort. A total of roughly 160 TCR beta chains were listed by the study as associated with cytomegalovirus. A later analysis found that HLA-associated TCR beta chains were more clonally expanded and had lower generation probabilities than equally common non-associated chains. According to a later analysis, parvovirus B19, influenza, CMV and Epstein-Barr virus appeared linked to several top co-occurrence clusters. An association between a missense DCLRE1C variant and V-gene and J-gene trimming of TCR beta chains was found in a later genetic analysis and replicated in an independent cohort. For the cohort, immune exposure information was limited to CMV serostatus. The classifier was reported to diagnose cytomegalovirus status with high specificity and sensitivity in both the original cohort and the validation cohort. Specific HLA alleles were associated with about 17,000 TCR beta sequences at a false discovery rate of 0.05 in a later analysis. In a later genetic analysis, fewer N-insertions in productive TCRs were reported among donors in an Asian-associated ancestry cluster than the approximately 710-donor mean. Most CMV-associated TCR beta chains appeared to be HLA-restricted in a later analysis, and the HLA associations seemed to be driven largely by CMV exposure. Presence/absence analyses assumed roughly uniform sequencing depth across donors, an assumption that may not hold.

Comment on this clone: The antigen this receptor binds is unknown. Per-base quality was not reported, and no clone a single base away is much larger than it.

The TCR comes from a man aged 18 to 35 in good health and CMV-seronegative. The sample was PBMCs.

For the CDR3, the sequence is CASSLGDRPRNTEAFF. The nucleotide sequence is given as TGTGCCAGCAGCTTAGGGGACAGGCCTAGGAACACTGAAGCTTTCTTT. The rearranged chain carries TRBV11-2 and TRBJ1-1; TRBD1 fits 8 bases in the junction. The germline V gene sets CDR1 to SGHAT and CDR2 to FQNNGV. Counted from cysteine to phenylalanine, this CDR3 has 16 amino acids. Of all the DNA, just the CDR3 is kept, 48 bases in frame from base 1. V trim: 1 base; J trim: 1 base; unmatched bases: 5.